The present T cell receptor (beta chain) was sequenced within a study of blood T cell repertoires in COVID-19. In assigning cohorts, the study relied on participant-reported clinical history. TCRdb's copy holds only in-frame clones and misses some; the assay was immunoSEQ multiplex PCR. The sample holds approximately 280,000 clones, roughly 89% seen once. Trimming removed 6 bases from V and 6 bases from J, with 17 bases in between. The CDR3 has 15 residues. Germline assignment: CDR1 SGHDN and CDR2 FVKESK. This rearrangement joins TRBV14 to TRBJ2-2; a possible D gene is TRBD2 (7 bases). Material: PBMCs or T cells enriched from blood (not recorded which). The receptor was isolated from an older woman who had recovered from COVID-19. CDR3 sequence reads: CASRRTGRGPGELFF. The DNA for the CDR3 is TGTGCCAGCAGACGAACAGGGAGGGGACCCGGGGAGCTGTTTTTT.